The entry that follows covers one T cell receptor (beta chain) sequence. Its specificity is unknown. The data originate from a study of OX40 agonist ivuxolimab in advanced cancers. As for the study in general: The group had a mean age of 60 years, ranged from about 20 to 79, and was 82.7% male.

The table came from immunoSEQ multiplex PCR; TCRdb's copy has only in-frame clones and leaves some out. The data contain 85,000 to 130,000 clones, over 75% of them singletons. Study-wide points: The 0.1-3.0 mg/kg partial responders had among the lowest clonal expansion. At doses 0.1 to 3.0 mg/kg, CD4+ and CD8+ clones expanded.

Patients were ineligible given autoimmune disease history or systemic immunosuppression. The CDR3 runs 12 residues. With 6 bases removed from V and 1 base from J, the gap between germline ends came to 6 bases. Germline V gene sequence: CDR1 ENHRY, CDR2 SYGVKD. The sequence derives from an adult with an advanced solid tumor such as melanoma, head and neck, liver or kidney cancer. The sample consisted of CD4+ or CD8+ T cells sorted from blood, taken in a trial of the OX40 agonist ivuxolimab. V usage is TRBV10-3 and J usage is TRBJ1-2, with D tentatively TRBD1 (6 bases). The CDR3 protein is CAIRGGNYGYTF. DNA for the CDR3: TGTGCCATCAGAGGGGGTAACTATGGCTACACCTTC.